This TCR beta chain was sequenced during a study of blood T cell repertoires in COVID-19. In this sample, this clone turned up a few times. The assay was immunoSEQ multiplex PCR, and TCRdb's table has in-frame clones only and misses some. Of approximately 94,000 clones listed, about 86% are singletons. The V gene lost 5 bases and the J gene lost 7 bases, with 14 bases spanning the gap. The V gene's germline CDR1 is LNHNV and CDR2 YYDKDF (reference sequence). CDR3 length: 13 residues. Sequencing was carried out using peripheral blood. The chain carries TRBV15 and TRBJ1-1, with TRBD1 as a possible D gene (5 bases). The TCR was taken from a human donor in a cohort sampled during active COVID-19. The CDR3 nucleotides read TGTGCCACCAGCGGGAACCAGGGAGGTGAAGCTTTCTTT. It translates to CATSGNQGGEAFF.